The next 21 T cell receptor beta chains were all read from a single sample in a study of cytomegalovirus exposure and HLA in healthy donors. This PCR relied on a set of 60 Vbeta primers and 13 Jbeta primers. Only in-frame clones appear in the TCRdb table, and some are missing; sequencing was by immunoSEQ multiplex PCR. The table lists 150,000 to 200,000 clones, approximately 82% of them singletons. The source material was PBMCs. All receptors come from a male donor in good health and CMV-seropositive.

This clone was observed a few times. This CDR3 reads CASGRATNTGELFF. The DNA of the CDR3 is TGTGCCAGCGGCCGTGCCACGAACACCGGGGAGCTGTTTTTT. The genes are TRBV7-8 and TRBJ2-2; D uncertain. Germline V CDR1 and CDR2: SGHVS, FQNEAQ. The CDR3 has 14 amino acids. V lost 8 bases and J 0 bases, leaving 10 bases between the germline ends.

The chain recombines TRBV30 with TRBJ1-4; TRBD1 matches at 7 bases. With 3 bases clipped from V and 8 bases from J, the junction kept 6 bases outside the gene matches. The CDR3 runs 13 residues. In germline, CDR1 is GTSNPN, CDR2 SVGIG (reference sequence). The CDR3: CAWSGDSNEKLFF. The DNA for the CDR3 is TGTGCCTGGAGCGGGGACAGCAACGAAAAACTGTTTTTT.

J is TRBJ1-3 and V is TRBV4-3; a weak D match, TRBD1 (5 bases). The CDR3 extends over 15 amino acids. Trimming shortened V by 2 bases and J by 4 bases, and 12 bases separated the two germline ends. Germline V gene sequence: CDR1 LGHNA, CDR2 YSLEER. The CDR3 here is CASSQSGTLGNTIYF. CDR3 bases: TGCGCCAGCAGCCAAAGCGGGACGCTCGGAAACACCATATATTTT.

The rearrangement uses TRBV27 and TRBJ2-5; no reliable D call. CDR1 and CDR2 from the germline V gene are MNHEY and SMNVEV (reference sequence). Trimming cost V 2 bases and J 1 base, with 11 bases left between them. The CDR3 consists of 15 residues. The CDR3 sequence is CASSLTIVPQETQYF. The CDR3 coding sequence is TGTGCCAGCAGTTTAACCATAGTACCCCAAGAGACCCAGTACTTC.

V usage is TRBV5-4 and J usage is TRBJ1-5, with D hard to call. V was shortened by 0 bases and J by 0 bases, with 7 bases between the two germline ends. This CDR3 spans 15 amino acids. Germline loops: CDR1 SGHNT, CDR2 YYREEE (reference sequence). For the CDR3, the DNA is TGTGCCAGCAGCTTGGCCCCCAATAGCAATCAGCCCCAGCATTTT. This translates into CASSLAPNSNQPQHF.

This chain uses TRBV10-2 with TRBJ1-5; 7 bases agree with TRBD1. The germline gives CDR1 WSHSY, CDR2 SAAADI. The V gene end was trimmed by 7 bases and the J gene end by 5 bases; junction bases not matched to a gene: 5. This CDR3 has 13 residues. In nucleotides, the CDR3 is TGCGCCAGCACCGACAGGGCAGATCAGCCCCAGCATTTT. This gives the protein CASTDRADQPQHF.

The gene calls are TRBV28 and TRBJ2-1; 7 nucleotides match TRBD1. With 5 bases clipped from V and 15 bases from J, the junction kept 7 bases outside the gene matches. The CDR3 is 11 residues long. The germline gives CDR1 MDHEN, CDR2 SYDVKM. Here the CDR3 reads CASSTRTGLFF. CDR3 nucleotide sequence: TGTGCCAGCAGTACCCGGACAGGACTGTTCTTC.

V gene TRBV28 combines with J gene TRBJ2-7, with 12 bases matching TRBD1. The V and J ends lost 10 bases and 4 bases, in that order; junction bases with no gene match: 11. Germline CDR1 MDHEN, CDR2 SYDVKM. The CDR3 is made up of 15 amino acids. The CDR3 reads CATVTSGQGAYEQYF. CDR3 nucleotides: TGTGCCACCGTTACCTCGGGACAGGGGGCGTACGAGCAGTACTTC.

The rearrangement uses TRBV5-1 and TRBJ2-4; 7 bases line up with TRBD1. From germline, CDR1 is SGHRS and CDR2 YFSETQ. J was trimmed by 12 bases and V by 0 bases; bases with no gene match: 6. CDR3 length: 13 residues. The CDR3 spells CASSLALGGSQYF. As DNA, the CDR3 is TGCGCCAGCAGCTTGGCCCTAGGGGGCAGTCAGTACTTC.

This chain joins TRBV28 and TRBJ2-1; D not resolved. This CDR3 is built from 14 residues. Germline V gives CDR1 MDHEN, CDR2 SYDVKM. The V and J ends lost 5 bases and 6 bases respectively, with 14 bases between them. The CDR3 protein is CASSILALPNEQFF. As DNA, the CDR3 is TGTGCCAGCAGTATACTTGCCCTTCCCAATGAGCAGTTCTTC.

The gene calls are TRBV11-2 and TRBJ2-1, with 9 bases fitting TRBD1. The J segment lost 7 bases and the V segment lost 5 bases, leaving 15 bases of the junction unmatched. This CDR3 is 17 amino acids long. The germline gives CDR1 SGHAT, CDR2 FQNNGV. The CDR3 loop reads CASSARTGQGRRNEQFF. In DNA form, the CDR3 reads TGTGCCAGCAGCGCGAGAACCGGACAGGGGCGAAGGAATGAGCAGTTCTTC.

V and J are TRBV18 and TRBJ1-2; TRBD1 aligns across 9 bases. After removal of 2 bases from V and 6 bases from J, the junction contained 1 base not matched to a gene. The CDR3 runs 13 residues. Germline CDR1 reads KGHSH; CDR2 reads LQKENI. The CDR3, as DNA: TGTGCCAGCTCACCAGGGACAGGGAATGGCTACACCTTC. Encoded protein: CASSPGTGNGYTF.

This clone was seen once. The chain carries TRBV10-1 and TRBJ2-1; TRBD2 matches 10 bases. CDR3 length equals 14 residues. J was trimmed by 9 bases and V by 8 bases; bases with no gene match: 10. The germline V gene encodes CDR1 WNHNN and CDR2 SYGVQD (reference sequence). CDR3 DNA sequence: TGCGCCAGCTCCGGGCTAGCGGGAGTGGGTGAGCAGTTCTTC. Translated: CASSGLAGVGEQFF.

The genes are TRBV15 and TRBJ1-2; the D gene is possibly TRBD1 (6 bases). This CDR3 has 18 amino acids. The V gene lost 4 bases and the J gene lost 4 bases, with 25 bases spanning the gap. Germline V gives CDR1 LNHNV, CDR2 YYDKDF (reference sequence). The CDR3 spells CATSTQLGREGEGYGYTF. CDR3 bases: TGTGCCACCAGCACTCAACTAGGGAGGGAGGGGGAAGGCTATGGCTACACCTTC. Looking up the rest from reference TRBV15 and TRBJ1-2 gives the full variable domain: DAMVIQNPRYQVTQFGKPVTLSCSQTLNHNVMYWYQQKSSQAPKLLFHYYDKDFNNEADTPDNFQSRRPNTSFCFLDIRSPGLGDTAMYLCATSTQLGREGEGYGYTFGSGTRLTVV.

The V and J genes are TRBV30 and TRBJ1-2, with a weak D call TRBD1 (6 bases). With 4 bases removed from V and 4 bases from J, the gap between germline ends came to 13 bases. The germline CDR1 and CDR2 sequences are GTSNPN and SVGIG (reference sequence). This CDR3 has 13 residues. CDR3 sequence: CAWTQGSTYGYTF. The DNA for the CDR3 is TGTGCCTGGACACAGGGTTCTACCTATGGCTACACCTTC. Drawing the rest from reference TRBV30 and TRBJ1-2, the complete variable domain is SQTIHQWPATLVQPVGSPLSLECTVEGTSNPNLYWYRQAAGRGLQLLFYSVGIGQISSEVPQNLSASRPQDRQFILSSKKLLLSDSGFYLCAWTQGSTYGYTFGSGTRLTVV.

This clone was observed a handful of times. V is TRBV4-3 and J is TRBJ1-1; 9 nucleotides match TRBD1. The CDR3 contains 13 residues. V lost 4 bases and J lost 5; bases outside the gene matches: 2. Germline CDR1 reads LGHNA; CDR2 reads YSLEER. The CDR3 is CASSRQGETEAFF. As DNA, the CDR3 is TGCGCCAGCAGCCGACAGGGGGAAACTGAAGCTTTCTTT.

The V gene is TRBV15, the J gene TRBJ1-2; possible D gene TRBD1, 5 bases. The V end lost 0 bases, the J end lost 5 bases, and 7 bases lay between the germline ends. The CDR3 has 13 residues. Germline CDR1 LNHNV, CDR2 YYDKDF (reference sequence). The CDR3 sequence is CATSRDGGYGYTF. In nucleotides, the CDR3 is TGTGCCACCAGCAGAGATGGGGGGTATGGCTACACCTTC.

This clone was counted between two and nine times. CDR3 coding DNA: TGTGCCAGCAGTGCGGGACAGGGGCCAGATACGCAGTATTTT. This codes for CASSAGQGPDTQYF. V gene TRBV6-4 combines with J gene TRBJ2-3; 10 nucleotides line up with TRBD1. Germline V lookup: CDR1 MRHNA, CDR2 SNTAGT. The CDR3 spans 14 residues. V gave up 4 bases and J gave up 4 bases; unmatched junction bases: 2.

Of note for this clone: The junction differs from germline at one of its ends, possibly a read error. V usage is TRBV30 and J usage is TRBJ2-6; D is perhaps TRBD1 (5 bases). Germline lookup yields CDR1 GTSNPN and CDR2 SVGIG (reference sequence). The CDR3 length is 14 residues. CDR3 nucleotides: TGTGCCTGGAGTAAAAGCTCTGGGGCCAACGGCCTGACTTTC. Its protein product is CAWSKSSGANGLTF.

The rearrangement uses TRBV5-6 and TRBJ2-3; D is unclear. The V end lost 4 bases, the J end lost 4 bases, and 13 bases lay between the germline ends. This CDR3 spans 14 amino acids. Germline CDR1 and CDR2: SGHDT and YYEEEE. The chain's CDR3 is CASSRGSYPDTQYF. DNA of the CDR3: TGTGCCAGCAGCCGCGGATCCTACCCAGATACGCAGTATTTT. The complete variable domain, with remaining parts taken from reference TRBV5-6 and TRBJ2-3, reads DAGVTQSPTHLIKTRGQQVTLRCSPKSGHDTVSWYQQALGQGPQFIFQYYEEEERQRGNFPDRFSGHQFPNYSSELNVNALLLGDSALYLCASSRGSYPDTQYFGPGTRLTVL.

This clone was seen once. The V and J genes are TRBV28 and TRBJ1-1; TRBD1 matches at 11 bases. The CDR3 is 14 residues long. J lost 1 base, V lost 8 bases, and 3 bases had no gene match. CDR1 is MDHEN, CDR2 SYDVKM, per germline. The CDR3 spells CASRTGGSNTEAFF. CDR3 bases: TGTGCCAGCCGGACAGGGGGCTCGAACACTGAAGCTTTCTTT. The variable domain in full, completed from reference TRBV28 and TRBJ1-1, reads DVKVTQSSRYLVKRTGEKVFLECVQDMDHENMFWYRQDPGLGLRLIYFSYDVKMKEKGDIPEGYSVSREKKERFSLILESASTNQTSMYLCASRTGGSNTEAFFGQGTRLTVV.